Following are 10 T cell receptor beta chains from one sample sequenced in a study of cytomegalovirus exposure and HLA in healthy donors (dated 2017 in TCRdb). Library preparation used the immunoSEQ multiplex PCR assay. The multiplex PCR relied on a mix of 60 forward primers for TCR Vbeta segments and 13 reverse primers for TCR Jbeta segments. The table comes from immuneACCESS by way of TCRdb, which keeps in-frame sequences with V and J called. Part of the clones is missing from these tables; in studies checked, under half for an unresolved V gene and the rest for unknown reasons. This sample is represented by 150,000 to 200,000 clones; approximately 79% of them were singletons. The ten largest clones represent 2% to 2.5% of the sample. The material sequenced was PBMCs. These receptors were obtained from a middle-aged man in good health and CMV-seronegative.

The chain combines TRBV30 with TRBJ2-5; D is perhaps TRBD2 (6 bases). TRBJ2-7 explains the end of the DNA better; the J call may be wrong. The CDR3 runs 14 residues. Germline lookup yields CDR1 GTSNPN and CDR2 SVGIG (reference sequence). The CDR3 DNA sequence: TGTGCCTGGAGTGTAGGGGACTGGGGAGGCGAGCAGTACTTC. Its protein product is CAWSVGDWGGEQYF.

The V and J genes are TRBV28 and TRBJ1-1, with D tentatively TRBD1 (5 bases). The CDR3 is 13 amino acids. V was cut by 3 bases and J by 11 bases, with 16 bases left in between. Germline CDR1 and CDR2: MDHEN and SYDVKM. CDR3 in amino acids: CASSFGGQGSAFF. The CDR3 DNA reads TGTGCCAGCAGTTTTGGAGGGCAGGGCTCGGCTTTCTTT.

Here the CDR3 reads CASSEQGSGSSYEQYF. The CDR3 nucleotides read TGTGCCAGCAGTGAACAGGGGAGCGGGAGCTCCTACGAGCAGTACTTC. The rearrangement joins TRBV6-1 to TRBJ2-7, with 8 bases fitting TRBD2. The germline gives CDR1 MNHNS, CDR2 SASEGT. The junction had 6 bases not matched to a gene; V was cut back by 2 bases and J by 0 bases. The CDR3 runs 16 residues.

The chain combines TRBV11-3 with TRBJ2-2, with D possibly TRBD1 on 7 matching bases. The V and J ends lost 5 bases and 4 bases respectively, with 14 bases between them. The CDR3 contains 15 residues. Germline values: CDR1 SGHNT, CDR2 YENEEA. The DNA for the CDR3 is TGTGCCAGCAGCCTTGCGCAGGGGGGCACCGGGGAGCTGTTTTTT. Protein: CASSLAQGGTGELFF.

The gene calls are TRBV5-1 and TRBJ2-7; 14 bases line up with TRBD2. Per the germline V gene, CDR1 is SGHRS and CDR2 is YFSETQ. Trimming took 2 bases from V and 7 from J; bases not matched to a gene: 11. The length of the CDR3 is 17 residues. This chain's CDR3 is CASSFAGLAGGSGEQYF. CDR3 bases: TGCGCCAGCAGCTTCGCCGGACTAGCGGGAGGAAGCGGGGAGCAGTACTTC.

The CDR3 protein is CASSLAPGQGYGYTF. In DNA, the CDR3 is TGCGCCAGCAGCTTGGCACCGGGACAGGGCTATGGCTACACCTTC. The V gene is TRBV5-1, the J gene TRBJ1-2; TRBD1 aligns across 9 bases. The length of the CDR3 is 15 residues. The germline V gene has CDR1 SGHRS and CDR2 YFSETQ. V was pared by 0 bases and J by 4 bases, with 4 bases of the junction left unmatched.

This rearrangement joins TRBV15 to TRBJ2-3; TRBD2 matches 8 bases. Trimming at V came to 0 bases and at J to 4 bases, leaving 18 bases not matched to a gene. The CDR3 runs to 20 residues. CDR1 is LNHNV, CDR2 YYDKDF, per germline (reference sequence). CDR3 loop: CATSRELALGAGGPSDTQYF. CDR3 nucleotides: TGTGCCACCAGCAGAGAGCTAGCTCTCGGGGCGGGAGGCCCCTCAGATACGCAGTATTTT.

The V gene is TRBV11-3, the J gene TRBJ2-1; 8 nucleotides agree with TRBD1. The V segment lost 0 bases and the J segment 4 bases; nucleotides outside the gene matches: 5. This CDR3 is 16 amino acids long. From germline, CDR1 is SGHNT and CDR2 YENEEA. CDR3 bases: TGTGCCAGCAGCTTAGATGGACAGGGTTTATACAATGAGCAGTTCTTC. This gives the protein CASSLDGQGLYNEQFF. Variable domain in full (rest from reference TRBV11-3 and TRBJ2-1): EAGVVQSPRYKIIEKKQPVAFWCNPISGHNTLYWYLQNLGQGPELLIRYENEEAVDDSQLPKDRFSAERLKGVDSTLKIQPAELGDSAVYLCASSLDGQGLYNEQFFGPGTRLTVL.

V and J are TRBV19 and TRBJ1-5, with D tentatively TRBD1 (6 bases). CDR1 LNHDA and CDR2 SQIVND come from the germline V gene (reference sequence). This CDR3 has 13 amino acids. V was cut by 6 bases and J by 3 bases, with 9 bases left in between. The CDR3 nucleotides read TGTGCCAGTAGGGGACAAGCCAATCAGCCCCAGCATTTT. As protein: CASRGQANQPQHF.

In DNA, the CDR3 is TGTGCCAGCAGAGACAGGTACACCGGGGAGCTGTTTTTT. It translates to CASRDRYTGELFF. This sequence joins TRBV28 and TRBJ2-2; D is possibly TRBD1 (6 bases). Looked up from germline, CDR1 is MDHEN and CDR2 is SYDVKM. Trimming left V 6 bases short and J 3 bases short, with 8 bases between. The CDR3 runs to 13 residues.